This entry concerns a single T cell receptor (beta chain). Its specificity is not known. The protocol was immunoSEQ multiplex PCR, while the TCRdb copy is restricted to in-frame clones and leaves out a portion. The data show approximately 50,000 clones, with about 87% seen just once and about 1.4% held by the top ten. The data derive from a study of a mutant IDH1 vaccine in newly diagnosed glioma. Across the study: Treated patients, about 62% male and roughly 40% female, averaged approximately 40 years of age.

Germline loops: CDR1 MGHRA, CDR2 YSYEKL. This CDR3 has 16 amino acids. V was pared by 0 bases and J by 1 base, with 2 bases of the junction left unmatched. Time point here: week 23, last vaccination. Each dose delivered 300 ug of mutant IDH1 20-mer peptide subcutaneously with imiquimod. The sequencing here drew on PBMCs, taken from a glioma patient whose treatment included an IDH1 peptide vaccine. The chain has TRBV4-1 and TRBJ2-4, with 8 bases aligning to TRBD2. The sequence was obtained from a man in his forties with glioma. The CDR3 region is CASSQERGAAKNIQYF. CDR3 sequence (DNA): TGCGCCAGCAGCCAAGAGCGGGGGGCGGCCAAAAACATTCAGTACTTC.